This T cell receptor beta chain was sequenced during a study of cytomegalovirus exposure and HLA in healthy donors. The wider study: Early released data comprised some 91 million unique TCRs from HLA-typed donors.

J lost 5 bases, V lost 4 bases, and 7 bases had no gene match. The germline gives CDR1 KGHSH, CDR2 LQKENI. CDR3 length equals 14 residues. For this clone: Antigen: not known.

Study-wide findings and caveats: Earlier findings revealed that most TCR beta V segments proved productive either about 87% or about 30% of the time. The study found most TCR sequences rare, yet found some public TCRs in many donors.

The PCR ran on 60 Vbeta and 13 Jbeta primers. Using immunoSEQ multiplex PCR, the repertoire was profiled, and TCRdb retains in-frame clones only, with some absent. The sample's table shows approximately 140,000 clones. V usage is TRBV18 and J usage is TRBJ2-5, with 7 bases fitting TRBD1. The source is a man between 35 and 55 years old in good health and CMV-seronegative. The sample taken for sequencing was PBMCs. CDR3 in amino acids: CASSRRDSWETQYF. In DNA form, the CDR3 reads TGTGCCAGCTCACGTCGGGACAGTTGGGAGACCCAGTACTTC.